This T cell receptor beta chain stems from a study of T cells in women clearing cervical HPV infection. Notes on this clone: Its antigen is unknown. An end of the junction differs from the germline gene, which may be a read error. The CDR3 end lies 3 residues beyond the end of the read and is filled in from the germline J gene.

This CDR3 comprises 15 residues. The germline V gene has CDR1 MNHNS and CDR2 SASEGT. Study conclusions and caveats: A classifier using richness and V gene abundances reached an AUC of around 0.78.

TCRdb keeps only in-frame clones here, not all; method: immunoSEQ multiplex PCR. The sample data list tens of thousands of clones. Sequenced material: blood buffy coat. The sequence was obtained from a woman aged 18 to 75 with a cervical HPV16 infection that either progressed to CIN3+ or cleared (not recorded which). The chain uses TRBV6-1 and TRBJ2-1, with a weak D call TRBD1 (6 bases). The part of the CDR3 DNA that was read is TGTGCCAGCAGTGAAACAGGGAGCTCCCACAATGAG. As protein: CASSETGSSHNE. The complete CDR3 reads CASSETGSSHNEQFF.